This is a list of T cell receptor beta chains from one sample in a study of blood T cell repertoires in COVID-19. Generated by immunoSEQ multiplex PCR, the TCRdb table keeps only in-frame clones and is missing some. The profile covers approximately 210,000 clones, with 82% appearing a single time and 3% to 3.5% taken by the ten largest. The sample was PBMCs or T cells enriched from blood (not recorded which). Receptor source: a woman aged 55 to 70 who had recovered from COVID-19. Each CDR3 is given with its conserved first and last residue. The D gene is left open where the match is weak. Where a row states a size, it is once, few, many or the class of an expanded clone; other rows omit it.

>TRBV14|17|NA|TRBJ1-5|once
TGTGCCAGCAGCCAAGGTGAAGGGGGACGCGGCAATCAGCCCCAGCATTTT
CASSQGEGGRGNQPQHF
>TRBV13|16|NA|TRBJ1-6|once
TGTGCCAGCAGCCTTGGTGTTAGCTCCTATAATTCACCCCTCCACTTT
CASSLGVSSYNSPLHF
>TRBV27|13|NA|TRBJ2-7|NA
TGTGCCAGCAGTTTCATGACAGGCTACGAGCAGTACTTC
CASSFMTGYEQYF
>TRBV27|14|NA|TRBJ2-3|NA
TGTGCCAGCAGTTTGGGGCCTAGAGGGGGTACGCAGTATTTT
CASSLGPRGGTQYF
>TRBV6-5|13|NA|TRBJ1-2|NA
TGTGCCAGCAGTTACAAGGGGGAAGGAGGCTACACCTTC
CASSYKGEGGYTF
>TRBV6-5|15|TRBD1|TRBJ1-1|NA
TGTGCCAGCAGTTCCCCGGGACAGGGGAAAACTGAAGCTTTCTTT
CASSSPGQGKTEAFF
>TRBV6-1|14|TRBD1|TRBJ1-5|NA
TGTGCCAGCAGTGAAACAGGGGGGCGTCAGCCCCAGCATTTT
CASSETGGRQPQHF
>TRBV11-3|16|TRBD1|TRBJ2-1|NA
TGTGCCAGCAGCTTGAGGTGGGACAGCGGCTTCACTGAGCAGTTCTTC
CASSLRWDSGFTEQFF
>TRBV11-2|13|NA|TRBJ1-6|NA
TGTGCCAGCAGCTTAGCACAGACTTCACCCCTCCACTTT
CASSLAQTSPLHF
>TRBV4-2|18|NA|TRBJ2-2|NA
TGTGCCAGCAGCCAAGATACAGCAAGCCCCACGAACACCGGGGAGCTGTTTTTT
CASSQDTASPTNTGELFF
>TRBV11-3|16|TRBD2|TRBJ2-2|NA
TGTGCCAGCAGCCCGCGGACTAGCGGGGGGTACGGGGAGCTGTTTTTT
CASSPRTSGGYGELFF
>TRBV6-5|13|NA|TRBJ2-4|once
TGTGCCAGCAGCAACCTGGAGGGTATCCTTCAGTACTTC
CASSNLEGILQYF
>TRBV20-1|15|TRBD1|TRBJ1-6|NA
TGCAGTGCTAGTCATGGGACAGAAATTAATTCACCCCTCCACTTT
CSASHGTEINSPLHF
>TRBV7-3|14|TRBD1|TRBJ1-2|NA
TGTGCCAGCAGCCGAGACAGGGGATCCTATGGCTACACCTTC
CASSRDRGSYGYTF
>TRBV4-3|13|TRBD1|TRBJ1-2|few
TGCGCCAGCAGTCCGACAGGGGACTATGGCTACACCTTC
CASSPTGDYGYTF
>TRBV6-5|15|NA|TRBJ1-4|NA
TGTGCCAGCAGTAACCGACGGGCAACTAATGAAAAACTGTTTTTT
CASSNRRATNEKLFF
>TRBV15|17|TRBD1|TRBJ1-5|NA
TGTGCCACCAGCAGAGATTATGCAGGGGGCGGCAATCAGCCCCAGCATTTT
CATSRDYAGGGNQPQHF
>TRBV25-1|15|TRBD1|TRBJ2-7|NA
TGTGCCAGCAGTGATAGGGACAGGGGGACCTACGAGCAGTACTTC
CASSDRDRGTYEQYF
>TRBV6-2/TRBV6-3|13|NA|TRBJ1-2|NA
TGTGCCAGCAGTTACGAGGGGGTCGATGGCTACACCTTC
CASSYEGVDGYTF
>TRBV5-1|13|NA|TRBJ1-1|NA
TGCGCCAGCAGCCGACAGGAAATCACTGAAGCTTTCTTT
CASSRQEITEAFF
>TRBV7-6|15|TRBD1|TRBJ2-7|once
TGTGCCAGCAGCCCGGGACAGGGGGCGTCCTACGAGCAGTACTTC
CASSPGQGASYEQYF
>TRBV6-5|11|TRBD1|TRBJ1-2|once
TGTGCCATAGAGGGACAGGGACCTCTCGCCTTC
CAIEGQGPLAF
>TRBV6-5|14|TRBD1|TRBJ1-2|few
TGTGCCAGCAGTTACAGCCCCAGGGGGAGTGGCTACACCTTC
CASSYSPRGSGYTF
>TRBV27|14|TRBD1|TRBJ2-3|NA
TGTGCCACCTCAGTTGGACAGGGAACAGATACGCAGTATTTT
CATSVGQGTDTQYF
>TRBV3-1/TRBV3-2|16|TRBD2|TRBJ2-7|NA
TGTGCCAGCAGCCAAGATGGCGATAGCGGGAGCTACGAGCAGTACTTC
CASSQDGDSGSYEQYF
>TRBV7-9|13|NA|TRBJ1-2|once
TGTGCCAGCAGCTTAGATGCAGGGAAAGGCTACACCTTC
CASSLDAGKGYTF
>TRBV19|15|TRBD1|TRBJ1-5|NA
TGTGCCAGTAGTGCGGACAGGGAGGGATATCAGCCCCAGCATTTT
CASSADREGYQPQHF
>TRBV5-1|14|NA|TRBJ1-2|NA
TGCGCCAGCAGCTTAGGGACATTGAACTATGGCTACACCTTC
CASSLGTLNYGYTF
>TRBV3-1/TRBV3-2|15|NA|TRBJ1-5|once
TGTGCCAGCAGCCAAGATCTCGGAGGGAATCAGCCCCAGCATTTT
CASSQDLGGNQPQHF
>TRBV6-1|15|NA|TRBJ1-4|NA
TGTGCCAGCAGTGAACCCGTGAGTGGTGGTGAAAAACTGTTTTTT
CASSEPVSGGEKLFF
>TRBV14|15|TRBD2|TRBJ2-1|NA
TGTGCCAGCAGCGCGGCGGGGGGACACTACAATGAGCAGTTCTTC
CASSAAGGHYNEQFF
>TRBV7-8|15|NA|TRBJ2-3|NA
TGTGCCAGCAGACCAACAGGACAGACCACAGATACGCAGTATTTT
CASRPTGQTTDTQYF
>TRBV4-1|18|NA|TRBJ2-2|NA
TGCGCCAGCAGCCAAGATTACTCCGGTTCCCAAACCCCCGGGGAGCTGTTTTTT
CASSQDYSGSQTPGELFF
>TRBV19|13|NA|TRBJ2-1|once
TGTGCCAGTGGCAGGGACTTCAACAATGAGCAGTTCTTC
CASGRDFNNEQFF
>TRBV4-3|17|NA|TRBJ2-4|once
TGCGCCAGCAGCCCGGTGCCGGGGGGCTTAGCCAAAAACATTCAGTACTTC
CASSPVPGGLAKNIQYF
>TRBV3-1/TRBV3-2|14|TRBD1|TRBJ1-2|once
TGTGCCAGCAGCCCAGGGACAGGACCCTATGGCTACACCTTC
CASSPGTGPYGYTF
>TRBV18|13|NA|TRBJ1-6|NA
TGTGCCAGCCGGGGACCGGAGGGTTCACCCCTCCACTTT
CASRGPEGSPLHF
>TRBV3-1/TRBV3-2|13|TRBD1|TRBJ2-1|NA
TGTGCCAGCAGCCAAGGGACAGGGATTGAGCAGTTCTTC
CASSQGTGIEQFF
>TRBV11-3|15|NA|TRBJ1-1|few
TGTGCCAGCAGCTTAGATCCCGGACGGGGCACTGAAGCTTTCTTT
CASSLDPGRGTEAFF
>TRBV27|15|TRBD1|TRBJ1-5|NA
TGTGCCAGCAGTTTATCGAACAGGGGGAATCAGCCCCAGCATTTT
CASSLSNRGNQPQHF
>TRBV19|14|TRBD1|TRBJ1-1|NA
TGTGCCAGTAAGCCGGGACAGTCGAACACTGAAGCTTTCTTT
CASKPGQSNTEAFF
>TRBV5-5|17|NA|TRBJ1-6|NA
TGTGCCAGCAGCTTGGGAGGCGTAGCTGGCTATAATTCACCCCTCCACTTT
CASSLGGVAGYNSPLHF